This TCR beta chain was captured in a study of cytomegalovirus exposure and HLA in healthy donors. Regarding the study as a whole: Earlier analysis looked at TCR beta V segments, and most were productive about 90% or about 30% of the time.

Vbeta (60) and Jbeta (13) primers were used in the PCR. The method was immunoSEQ multiplex PCR; TCRdb's version includes in-frame clones alone and lacks a portion of them. The sample shows roughly 180,000 clones, just over 75% of them seen only once. A remark on this clone: No antigen is known for it.

The CDR3 loop spans 17 amino acids. V trimming: 6 bases; J trimming: 0 bases; junction bases outside the gene matches: 12. CDR1 is SGHAT, CDR2 FQNNGV, per germline. The clonotype originates from a man between 18 and 35 years old in good health and CMV-seronegative. Sequencing was done on a sample of PBMCs. The V call is TRBV11-2, the J call TRBJ1-2; 8 bases agree with TRBD1. The CDR3 protein is CASRPGQGGLANYGYTF. The CDR3 nucleotides are TGTGCCAGCAGACCCGGACAGGGAGGATTGGCTAACTATGGCTACACCTTC.